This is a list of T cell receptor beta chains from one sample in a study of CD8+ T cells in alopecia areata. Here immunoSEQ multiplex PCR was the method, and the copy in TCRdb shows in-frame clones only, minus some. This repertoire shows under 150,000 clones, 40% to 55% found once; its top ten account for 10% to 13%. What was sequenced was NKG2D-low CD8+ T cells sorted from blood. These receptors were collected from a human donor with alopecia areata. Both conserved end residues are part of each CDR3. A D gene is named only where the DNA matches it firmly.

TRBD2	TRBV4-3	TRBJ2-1	CASSPGTSGRYEQFF
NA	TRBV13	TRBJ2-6	CASSLPWGFNSSGANVLTF
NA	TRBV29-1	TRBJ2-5	CSIEGGVETQYF
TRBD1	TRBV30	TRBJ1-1	CAWSVDRGHTEAFF
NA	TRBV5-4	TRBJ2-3	CASSRLGERISDTQYF
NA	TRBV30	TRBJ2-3	CAWSVLTTDTQYF
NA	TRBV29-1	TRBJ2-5	CSVDLRGGETQYF
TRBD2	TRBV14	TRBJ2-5	CASSQDSSGSWLNALETQYF
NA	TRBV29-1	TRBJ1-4	CSVEDGETGEKLFF
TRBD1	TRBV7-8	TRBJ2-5	CASSSLDRVDETQYF
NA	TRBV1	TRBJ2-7	CTHSQALHEQYF
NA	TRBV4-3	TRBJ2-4	CASSQEWVGRAKNIQYF
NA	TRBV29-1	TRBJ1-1	CSVEVGDGVYTEAFF
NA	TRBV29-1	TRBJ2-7	CSVPGGVRSYEQYF
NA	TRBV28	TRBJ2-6	CASSGGAGANVLTF
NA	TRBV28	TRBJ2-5	CASSLLTGETQYF
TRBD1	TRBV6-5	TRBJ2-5	CASSKTGPGQETQYF
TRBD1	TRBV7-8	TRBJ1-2	CALGQGNGYGYTF
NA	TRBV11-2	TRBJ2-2	CASSSPAHNTGELFF
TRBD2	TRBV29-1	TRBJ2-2	CSVVAGDTGELFF
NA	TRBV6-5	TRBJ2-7	CASRPGATYEQYF
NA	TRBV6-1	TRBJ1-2	CASSDLAFYGYTF
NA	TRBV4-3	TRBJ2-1	CASSQGLGKYNEQFF
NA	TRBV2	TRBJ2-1	CASIGNEQFF
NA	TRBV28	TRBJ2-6	CASSSGTGANVLTF
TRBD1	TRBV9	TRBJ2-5	CASSAKTGFGETQYF
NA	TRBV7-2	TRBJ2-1	CASSTVHTSYNEQFF
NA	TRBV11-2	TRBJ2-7	CASSFGGAEQYF
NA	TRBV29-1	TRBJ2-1	CSGVGRGREDIYNEQFF
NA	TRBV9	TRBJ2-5	CASSVADFEETQYF
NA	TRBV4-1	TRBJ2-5	CASSQGRETQYF
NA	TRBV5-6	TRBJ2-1	CASSFGGGNEQFF
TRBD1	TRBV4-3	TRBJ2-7	CASSRGQSAYEQYF
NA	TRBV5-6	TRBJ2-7	CASRDGSYEQYF
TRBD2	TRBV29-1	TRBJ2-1	CSVDPGLENEQFF
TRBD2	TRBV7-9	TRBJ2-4	CASSGFSGEGKNIQYF
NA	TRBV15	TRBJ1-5	CATSTGSRGAQHF
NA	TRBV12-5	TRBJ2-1	CASGLVPPGHEQFF
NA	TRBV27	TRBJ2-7	CASSSQGPYEQYF
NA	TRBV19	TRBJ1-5	CASSISSRQPQHF
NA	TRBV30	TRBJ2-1	CATSGLMGEQFF
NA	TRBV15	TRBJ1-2	CATSRETDYGYTF
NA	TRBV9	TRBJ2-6	CASSGLQGSGANVLTF
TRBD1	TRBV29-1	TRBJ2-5	CSVEDGTGLSQETQYF
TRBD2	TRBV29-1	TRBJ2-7	CSVEDGLAEPYEQYF
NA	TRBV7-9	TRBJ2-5	CASLPAKGDAEETQYF
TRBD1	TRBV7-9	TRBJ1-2	CASSSPGQGDYGYTF
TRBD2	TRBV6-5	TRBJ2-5	CASSGGETQYF
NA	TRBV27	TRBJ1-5	CASSLGANHQPQHF
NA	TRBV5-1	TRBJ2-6	CASSAGKSGANVLTF
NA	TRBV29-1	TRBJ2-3	CSVPGVSADTQYF
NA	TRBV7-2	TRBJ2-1	CASSLDPGTSYEQFF
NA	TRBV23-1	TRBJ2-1	CAILLRDSQQFF
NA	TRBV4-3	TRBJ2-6	CASSQDGGAGANVLTF